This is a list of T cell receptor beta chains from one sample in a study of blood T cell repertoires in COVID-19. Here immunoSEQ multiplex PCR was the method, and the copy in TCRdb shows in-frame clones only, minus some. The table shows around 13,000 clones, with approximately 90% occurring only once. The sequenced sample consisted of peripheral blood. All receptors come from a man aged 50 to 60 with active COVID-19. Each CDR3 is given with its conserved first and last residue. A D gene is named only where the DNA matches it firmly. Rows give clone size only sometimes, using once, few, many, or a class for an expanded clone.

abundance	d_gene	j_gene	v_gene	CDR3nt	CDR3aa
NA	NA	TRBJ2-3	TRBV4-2	TGTGCCAGCAGCCAAGACGGAGATACGCAGTATTTT	CASSQDGDTQYF
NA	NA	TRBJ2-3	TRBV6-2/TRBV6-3	TGTGCCAGCAGTTACCCCAACACAGATACGCAGTATTTT	CASSYPNTDTQYF
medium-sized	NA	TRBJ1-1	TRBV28	TGTGCCAGCAGTACGCAACAGGGTGGCCTGAGGTTCGACACTGAAGCTTTCTTT	CASSTQQGGLRFDTEAFF
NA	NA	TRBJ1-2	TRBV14	TGTGCCAGCAGCCAAAACTTAAACTATGGCTACACCTTC	CASSQNLNYGYTF
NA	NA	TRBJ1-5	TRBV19	TGTGCCAGTAGTGTCAGGGGTAGCAATCAGCCCCAGCATTTT	CASSVRGSNQPQHF
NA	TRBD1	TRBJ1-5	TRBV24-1	TGTGCCACCAGTGAGAGTTCCGGGACAGGCAATCAGCCCCAGCATTTT	CATSESSGTGNQPQHF
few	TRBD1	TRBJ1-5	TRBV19	TGTGCCACCTCCGGGACAGGGGTCTTTGGAGGTCAGCCCCAGCATTTT	CATSGTGVFGGQPQHF
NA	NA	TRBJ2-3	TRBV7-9	TGTGCCAGCAGCCCCGAGGTAGCGACGCAGTATTTT	CASSPEVATQYF
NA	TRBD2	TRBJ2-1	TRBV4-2	TGTGCCAGCAGTCGGAGCGGGATCACCTACAATGAGCAGTTCTTC	CASSRSGITYNEQFF
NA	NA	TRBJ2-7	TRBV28	TGTGCCAGCAGTTTACCGGACTCAGGATCCTACGAGCAGTACTTC	CASSLPDSGSYEQYF
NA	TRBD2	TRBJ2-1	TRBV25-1	TGTGCCAGCAACCGACTAGCGGGAAACTACAATGAGCAGTTCTTC	CASNRLAGNYNEQFF
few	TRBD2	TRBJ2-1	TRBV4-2	TGTGCCAGCAGCCAAGACCAAACGGGACTAGCGAGGAATGAGCAGTTCTTC	CASSQDQTGLARNEQFF
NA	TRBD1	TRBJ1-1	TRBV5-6	TGTGCCAGCAGCGGAGAAGGAGGGGGCGCTGAAGCTTTCTTT	CASSGEGGGAEAFF
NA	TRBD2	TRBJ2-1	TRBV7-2	TGTGCCAGCAGCTTAATGCAACTAGCGGGAGGGGTAGAGCAGTTCTTC	CASSLMQLAGGVEQFF
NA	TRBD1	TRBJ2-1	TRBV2	TGTGCCAGCAGTGTGGAAGGGGGCGGCTCCTACAATGAGCAGTTCTTC	CASSVEGGGSYNEQFF
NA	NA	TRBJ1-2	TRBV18	TGTGCCAGCGACCCCGCGGGCTCTAACTATGGCTACACCTTC	CASDPAGSNYGYTF
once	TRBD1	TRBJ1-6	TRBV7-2	TGTGCCAGCAGCTTAACTACAGGGGGTTCCAGTTCACCCCTCCACTTT	CASSLTTGGSSSPLHF
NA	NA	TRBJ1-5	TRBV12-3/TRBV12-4	TGTGCCAGCAGTTCTGGGGGCGGCCAGCCCCAGCATTTT	CASSSGGGQPQHF
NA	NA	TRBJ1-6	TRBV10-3	TGTGCCATCAGGATTGACAGGTTTTCACCCCTCCACTTT	CAIRIDRFSPLHF
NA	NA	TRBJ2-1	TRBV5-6	TGTGCCAGCAGCTTGTGGCGGGTACCCCTATACAATGAGCAGTTCTTC	CASSLWRVPLYNEQFF
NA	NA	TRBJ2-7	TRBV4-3	TGCGCCAGCAGCCAAGATGCCATAATTCGCGGCGAGCAGTACTTC	CASSQDAIIRGEQYF
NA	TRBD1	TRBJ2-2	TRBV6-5	TGTGCCAGCAGTTACGGCGACAGGGGGGCCGGGGAGCTGTTTTTT	CASSYGDRGAGELFF
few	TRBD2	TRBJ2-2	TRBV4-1	TGCGCCAGCAGCCAGCTCGGACTAGCGGGAGGGCCGGGTTGGGAAGCCGGGGAGCTGTTTTTT	CASSQLGLAGGPGWEAGELFF
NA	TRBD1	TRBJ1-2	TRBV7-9	TGTGCCAGCAGCCCCCGGACAGGCTTATTATCGAGCGGCTACACCTTC	CASSPRTGLLSSGYTF
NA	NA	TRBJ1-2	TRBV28	TGTGCCAGCAGTTCGACTGGTCGGGGCTACACCTTC	CASSSTGRGYTF
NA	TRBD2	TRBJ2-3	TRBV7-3	TGTGCCAGCAGCTTAGGGCCAGCGGGAGTGGGAGATACGCAGTATTTT	CASSLGPAGVGDTQYF
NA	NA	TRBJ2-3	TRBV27	TGTGCCAGCAGTTTAGGGCAGGGGAACACAGATACGCAGTATTTT	CASSLGQGNTDTQYF
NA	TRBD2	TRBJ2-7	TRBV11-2	TGTGCCAGCAGGACTAGCGGAGCCTACGAGCAGTACTTC	CASRTSGAYEQYF
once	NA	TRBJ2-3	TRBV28	TGTGCCAGCTCCCCGGGGAAAGTAGGCACAGATACGCAGTATTTT	CASSPGKVGTDTQYF
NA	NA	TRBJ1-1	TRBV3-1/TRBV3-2	TGTGCCAGCAGCCAAGGAGTCAGGGGCACTGAAGCTTTCTTT	CASSQGVRGTEAFF
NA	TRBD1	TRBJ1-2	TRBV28	TGTGCCAGCAGTTCCCCGGGACAGGGGGGTGTAGACTATGGCTACACCTTC	CASSSPGQGGVDYGYTF
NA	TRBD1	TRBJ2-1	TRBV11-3	TGTGCCAGCAGCTTAGAACCACAGGGGTCTTTTAGGGATGAGCAGTTCTTC	CASSLEPQGSFRDEQFF
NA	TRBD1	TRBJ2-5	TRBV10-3	TGTGCCATCAGTGTACAGGGGCGCCAAGAGACCCAGTACTTC	CAISVQGRQETQYF
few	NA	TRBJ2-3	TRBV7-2	TGTGCCAGCAGCCCCACCGGGATACCTACGCAGTATTTT	CASSPTGIPTQYF
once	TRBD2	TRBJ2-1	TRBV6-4	TGTGCCAGCAGTGACTATAGCGGGAGTGGGTACAATGAGCAGTTCTTC	CASSDYSGSGYNEQFF
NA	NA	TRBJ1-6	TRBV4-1	TGCGCCAGCAGCGCCTCCGTCTCCGGGGGTAATTCACCCCTCCACTTT	CASSASVSGGNSPLHF
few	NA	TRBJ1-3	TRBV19	TGTGCCAGTAGTATAGGACAGGTTATCATCTCTGGAAACACCATATATTTT	CASSIGQVIISGNTIYF
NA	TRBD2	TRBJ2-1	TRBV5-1	TGCGCCAGCAGCAATATAGCGGGGGTCTCCTACAATGAGCAGTTCTTC	CASSNIAGVSYNEQFF
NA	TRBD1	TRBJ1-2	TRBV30	TGTGCCTGGAGTGCCGGGACAGGGAAGGTTGCTTTCTATGGCTACACCTTC	CAWSAGTGKVAFYGYTF
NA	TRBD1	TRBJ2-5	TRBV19	TGTGCCAGTAGTGCTTCCGGGACAGGGGGCTCTCGGGAGACCCAGTACTTC	CASSASGTGGSRETQYF
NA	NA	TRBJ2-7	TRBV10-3	TGTGCCATCAGTGAGTCTGTCAGGTCCTACGAGCAGTACTTC	CAISESVRSYEQYF
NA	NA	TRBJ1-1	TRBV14	TGTGCCAGCAGCCAAGTCGCCAGGGGCTGGACTGAAGCTTTCTTT	CASSQVARGWTEAFF
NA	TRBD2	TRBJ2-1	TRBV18	TGTGCCAGCTCCCCGGGACTAGCGGGACTGAATGAGCAGTTCTTC	CASSPGLAGLNEQFF
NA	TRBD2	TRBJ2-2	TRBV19	TGTGCCAGTAGTATGTCAGGAGCGGGAGTTACCGGGGAGCTGTTTTTT	CASSMSGAGVTGELFF
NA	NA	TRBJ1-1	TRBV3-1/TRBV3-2	TGTGCCAGCAGCCAAGTCGGTGTGAACACTGAAGCTTTCTTT	CASSQVGVNTEAFF
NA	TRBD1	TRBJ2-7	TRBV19	TGTGCCAGTAGTGCGGGACAGGGTTCCTACGAGCAGTACTTC	CASSAGQGSYEQYF
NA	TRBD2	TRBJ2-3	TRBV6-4	TGTGCCAGCAGTGACTCTACTAGCGGGTTCACAGATACGCAGTATTTT	CASSDSTSGFTDTQYF
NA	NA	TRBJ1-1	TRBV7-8	TGTGCCAGCAGCTTAGAAGCCGGGGGGCACACTGAAGCTTTCTTT	CASSLEAGGHTEAFF
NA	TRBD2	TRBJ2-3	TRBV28	TGTGCCAGCAGTTCACTCACTAGCGGGGTGGGGCAGTATTTT	CASSSLTSGVGQYF
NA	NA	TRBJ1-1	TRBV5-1	TGCGCCAGCAGCTTGGGGACAGCGAACACTGAAGCTTTCTTT	CASSLGTANTEAFF
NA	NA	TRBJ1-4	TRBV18	TGTGCCAGCTCACCGCGTCGACAGGACACTAATGAAAAACTGTTTTTT	CASSPRRQDTNEKLFF
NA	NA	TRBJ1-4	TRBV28	TGTGCCAGCAGCCAGGTTTCTACTGAAAAACTGTTTTTT	CASSQVSTEKLFF
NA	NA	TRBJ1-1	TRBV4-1	TGCGCCAGCAGCCCGCGGACAGCTACGAACACTGAAGCTTTCTTT	CASSPRTATNTEAFF
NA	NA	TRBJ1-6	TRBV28	TGTGCCAGTCGGACAGTTTATAATTCACCCCTCCACTTT	CASRTVYNSPLHF
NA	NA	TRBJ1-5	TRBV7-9	TGTGCCAGCAGCATTCAGGGTAGCAATCAGCCCCAGCATTTT	CASSIQGSNQPQHF
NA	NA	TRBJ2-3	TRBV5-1	TGCGCCAGCAGCTTGGCGTCCGCCGGAGATACGCAGTATTTT	CASSLASAGDTQYF
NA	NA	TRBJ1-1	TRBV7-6	TGTGCCAGCAGCTTAACAGGGAACGCTGAAGCTTTCTTT	CASSLTGNAEAFF
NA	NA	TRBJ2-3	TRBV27	TGTGCCAGCAGTCCGAGAGGGCAGGGGACAGATACGCAGTATTTT	CASSPRGQGTDTQYF
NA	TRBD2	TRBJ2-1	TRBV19	TGTGCCAGTAGTATAGGAGGACTAGCGAGCTCCTACAATGAGCAGTTCTTC	CASSIGGLASSYNEQFF